Here is one T cell receptor (beta chain) with its context. The antigen is unknown. The source of the sample is a study of shared clonotypes between healthy human individuals. Study-wide points: Researchers sampled only blood; tissue repertoires likely differ.

It was around 190 ng DNA, about 30,000 T cell genomes, that sorted-subset replicate PCRs used. Profiling relied on immunoSEQ multiplex PCR, and the TCRdb table lists in-frame clones only, not all of them. The top ten clones hold 0.36% of a sample with fewer than 2.5 million clones, 93% of them seen once. Germline CDR1 is MGHRA and CDR2 is YSYEKL. Trimming removed 4 bases from V and 3 bases from J, with 15 bases in between. The length of the CDR3 is 15 residues. The receptor was derived from a man between 18 and 29 years old in good health. Some clones in this sample may be carry-over from other donors' samples. The sequenced sample was naive CD4+ T cells from PBMCs. Subset defined: CD45RA+ positively selected. This chain connects TRBV4-1 to TRBJ2-5; D might be TRBD2 (6 bases). The CDR3 DNA reads as TGCGCCAGCAGCCGGGGTCGGTGGGGGGAAGAGACCCAGTACTTC. It yields the protein CASSRGRWGEETQYF.